The sequence of this TCR beta chain was determined in a study of shared clonotypes between healthy human individuals. Looking at the study overall: Researchers drew samples from two women and a few men aged 18 to 49. Notes on the study in general: Donor scarcity curtailed the genetic and exposure-history diversity represented herein.

Partitioning of CD4+ cells yielded a CD45RA+ naive subset and a CD45RA-negative memory subset. Sequencing used immunoSEQ multiplex PCR; TCRdb keeps in-frame clones, though not all of them. The table shows some 1,100,000 clones, with approximately 78% occurring only once. In regard to this clone: Antigen: not known.

The CDR3 has 15 residues. Germline loops: CDR1 LNHNV, CDR2 YYDKDF (reference sequence). Trimming removed 3 bases from V and 3 bases from J; junction bases left unmatched: 4. The source of this sequence is a man between 18 and 35 years old in good health. Some clones in this sample may be carry-over from other donors' samples. The chain uses TRBV15 and TRBJ1-2; 10 bases align to TRBD1. The sequencing sample was made of memory CD4+ T cells from PBMCs. The sample's subset: CD45RA-negative fraction. The CDR3 nucleotides are TGTGCCACCAGCAGTAAGACAGGGGGCGACTATGGCTACACCTTC. Translated: CATSSKTGGDYGYTF.